This passage covers 8 T cell receptor beta chains from one sample sequenced in a study of T cells in localized non-small cell lung cancer. Some clones are missing from TCRdb's copy, which holds only in-frame ones; the method was immunoSEQ multiplex PCR. This sample yields tens of thousands of clones, of which 80% to 85% are seen a single time; around 4.8% belongs to the top ten. The sample was PBMCs, taken before any cancer treatment. These receptors originate from a man between 40 and 69 years old with stage II lung adenocarcinoma.

Comment on this clone: Other DNA sequences of this sample code for an identical CDR3. This chain's CDR3 is CASRSDSYNSPLHF. CDR3 sequence (DNA): TGTGCCAGCAGAAGTGACAGTTATAATTCACCCCTCCACTTT. The rearrangement links TRBV27 to TRBJ1-6, with D possibly TRBD1 on 5 matching bases. Trimming took 6 bases from V and 4 from J, leaving 10 bases between them. The CDR3 is 14 residues long. Per the germline V gene, CDR1 is MNHEY and CDR2 is SMNVEV (reference sequence).

The J gene is TRBJ2-5, the V gene TRBV5-4; no definite D call. Germline CDR1 is SGHNT and CDR2 is YYREEE (reference sequence). This CDR3 comprises 14 residues. Trimming left V 4 bases short and J 5 bases short, with 15 bases between. The CDR3 region is CASSTPSAGETQYF. The CDR3 region has the DNA TGTGCCAGCAGCACGCCGTCTGCTGGGGAGACCCAGTACTTC.

The chain has TRBV9 and TRBJ1-2; TRBD1 agrees at 7 bases. This CDR3 spans 14 amino acids. The germline V gene encodes CDR1 SGDLS and CDR2 YYNGEE. J gave up 2 bases and V 4 bases, and 5 bases lay outside the gene matches. CDR3 sequence (DNA): TGTGCCAGCAGCATCCTGGGACAGAACTATGGCTACACCTTC. Protein: CASSILGQNYGYTF.

The chain combines TRBV7-9 with TRBJ2-1, with TRBD1 matching 8 bases. V lost 7 bases and J lost 7; bases outside the gene matches: 12. The CDR3 sequence is 15 residues long. The germline CDR1 and CDR2 sequences are SEHNR and FQNEAQ (reference sequence). CDR3 residues: CASNPRGQGSNEQFF. CDR3 bases: TGTGCCAGCAACCCTAGAGGACAGGGCTCGAATGAGCAGTTCTTC.

The table lists this clone with a count of one. The gene calls are TRBV19 and TRBJ2-7, with D tentatively TRBD1 or TRBD2 (5 bases each). Germline-derived CDR1 and CDR2 are LNHDA and SQIVND (reference sequence). V shed 3 bases and J shed 3 bases, with 15 bases lying between them. The CDR3 contains 15 residues. The CDR3 DNA reads as TGTGCCAGTAGTATCGCCGGGACGGCTTACTACGAGCAGTACTTC. This codes for CASSIAGTAYYEQYF.

This clone came up a few times. The V call is TRBV6-5, the J call TRBJ2-1; possible D gene TRBD2, 5 bases. Looked up from germline, CDR1 is MNHEY and CDR2 is SVGAGI. The length of the CDR3 is 15 residues. V was trimmed by 5 bases and J by 0 bases, leaving 11 bases between them. CDR3 sequence: CASSLGLNSYNEQFF. CDR3 bases: TGTGCCAGCAGTCTCGGACTGAACTCCTACAATGAGCAGTTCTTC.

The chain links TRBV14 to TRBJ1-2, with D possibly being TRBD1 (5 bases). The CDR3 spans 12 residues. Germline-derived CDR1 and CDR2 are SGHDN and FVKESK. V was trimmed by 1 base and J by 8 bases, leaving 8 bases between them. CDR3 loop: CASSQVGTGYTF. DNA of the CDR3: TGTGCCAGCAGCCAAGTGGGGACGGGCTACACCTTC.

Remarks on this clone: Other DNA sequences in this sample translate to the same CDR3. The genes are TRBV5-1 and TRBJ2-7; D unclear. CDR1 is SGHRS and CDR2 is YFSETQ in the germline V gene. The length of the CDR3 is 11 residues. Trimming stripped 0 bases from V and 6 bases from J, with 4 bases between. The CDR3, as DNA: TGCGCCAGCAGCTTGGCAGGCGAGCAGTACTTC. This encodes CASSLAGEQYF.